This T cell receptor beta chain was retrieved from a study of Ad26.COV2.S vaccination and SARS-CoV-2 variants. Study details: The vaccine Ad26.COV2.S was put into the muscle once, or twice with 56 days between.

The repertoire was sequenced with immunoSEQ multiplex PCR; TCRdb's copy has only in-frame clones and lacks some. Here the sample spans a few hundred thousand clones, 92% being singletons. Treatment described: about 20 received Ad26.COV2.S at low or high dose, single or two shots; about 5 received placebo; per-sample allocation not given. The samples were gathered on day 63 after the first injection of vaccine or placebo. Adults aged 18-55 years in Boston included the donor. CDR3 length equals 14 residues. Germline V CDR1 and CDR2: WSHSY, SAAADI. Trimming took off 7 bases at V and 2 bases at J, with 12 bases between the two ends.

The chain joins TRBV10-2 to TRBJ1-3; D not resolved. This material consisted of peripheral blood, taken in a trial of Ad26.COV2.S vaccine versus placebo. The TCR was taken from a person between 18 and 65 years old who received the Ad26.COV2.S COVID-19 vaccine or a placebo. This chain's CDR3 is CASKGIGAGNTIYF. The CDR3 coding sequence is TGCGCCAGCAAGGGCATCGGGGCTGGAAACACCATATATTTT.